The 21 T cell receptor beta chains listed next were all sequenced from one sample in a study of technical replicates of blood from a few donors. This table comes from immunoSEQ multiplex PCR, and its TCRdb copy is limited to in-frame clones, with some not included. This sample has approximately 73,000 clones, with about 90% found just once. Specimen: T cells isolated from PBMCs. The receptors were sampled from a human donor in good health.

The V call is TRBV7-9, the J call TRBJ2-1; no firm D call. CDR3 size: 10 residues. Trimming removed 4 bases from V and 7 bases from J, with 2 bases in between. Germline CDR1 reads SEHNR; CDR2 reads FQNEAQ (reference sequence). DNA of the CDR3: TGTGCCAGCAGCTCGAATGAGCAGTTCTTC. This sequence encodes CASSSNEQFF. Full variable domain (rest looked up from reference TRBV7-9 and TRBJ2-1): DTGVSQNPRHKITKRGQNVTFRCDPISEHNRLYWYRQTLGQGPEFLTYFQNEAQLEKSRLLSDRFSAERPKGSFSTLEIQRTEQGDSAMYLCASSSNEQFFGPGTRLTVL.

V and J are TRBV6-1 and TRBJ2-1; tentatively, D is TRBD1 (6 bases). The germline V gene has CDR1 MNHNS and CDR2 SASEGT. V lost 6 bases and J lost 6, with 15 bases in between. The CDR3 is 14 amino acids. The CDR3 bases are TGTGCCAGCAGGGGAAAAACAGGGATCAATGAGCAGTTCTTC. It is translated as CASRGKTGINEQFF.

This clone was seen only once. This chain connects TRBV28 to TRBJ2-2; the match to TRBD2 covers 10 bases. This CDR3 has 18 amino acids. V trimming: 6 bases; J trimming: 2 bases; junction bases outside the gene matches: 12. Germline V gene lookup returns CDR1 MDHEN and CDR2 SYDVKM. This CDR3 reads CASSLGFGLAVNTGELFF. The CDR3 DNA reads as TGTGCCAGCAGCTTGGGTTTCGGACTAGCGGTAAACACCGGGGAGCTGTTTTTT.

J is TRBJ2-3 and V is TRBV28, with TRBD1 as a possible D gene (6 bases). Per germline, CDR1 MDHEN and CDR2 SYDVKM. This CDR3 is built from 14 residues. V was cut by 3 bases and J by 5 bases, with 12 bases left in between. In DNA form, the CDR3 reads TGTGCCAGCAGTTTTACAGGGTTGGGAGATACGCAGTATTTT. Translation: CASSFTGLGDTQYF. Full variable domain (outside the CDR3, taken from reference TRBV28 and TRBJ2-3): DVKVTQSSRYLVKRTGEKVFLECVQDMDHENMFWYRQDPGLGLRLIYFSYDVKMKEKGDIPEGYSVSREKKERFSLILESASTNQTSMYLCASSFTGLGDTQYFGPGTRLTVL.

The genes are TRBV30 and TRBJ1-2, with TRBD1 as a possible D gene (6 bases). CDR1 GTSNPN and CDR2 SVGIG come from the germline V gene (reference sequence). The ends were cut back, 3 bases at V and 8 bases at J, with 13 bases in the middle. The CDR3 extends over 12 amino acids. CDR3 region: CAWRETGSGYTF. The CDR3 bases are TGTGCCTGGAGGGAAACAGGGTCGGGCTACACCTTC.

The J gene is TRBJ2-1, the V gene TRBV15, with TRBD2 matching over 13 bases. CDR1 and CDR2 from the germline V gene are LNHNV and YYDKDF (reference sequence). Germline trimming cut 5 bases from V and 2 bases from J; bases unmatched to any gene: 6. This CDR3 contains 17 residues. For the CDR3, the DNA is TGTGCCACCAGCGTAACTAGCGGGAGGGCCGCCTACAATGAGCAGTTCTTC. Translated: CATSVTSGRAAYNEQFF.

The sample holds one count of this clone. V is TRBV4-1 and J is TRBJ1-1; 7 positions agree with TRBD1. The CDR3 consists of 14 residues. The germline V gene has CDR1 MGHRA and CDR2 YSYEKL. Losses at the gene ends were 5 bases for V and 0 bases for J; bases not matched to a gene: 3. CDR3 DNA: TGCGCCAGCAGCACGGGACAGTTGAACACTGAAGCTTTCTTT. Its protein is CASSTGQLNTEAFF.

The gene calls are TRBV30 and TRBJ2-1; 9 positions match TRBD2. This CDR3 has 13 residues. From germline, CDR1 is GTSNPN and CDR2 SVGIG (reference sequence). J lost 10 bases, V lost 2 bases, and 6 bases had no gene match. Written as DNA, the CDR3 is TGTGCCTGGAGTTCAAAGCGGGAGGCAGAGCAGTTCTTC. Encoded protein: CAWSSKREAEQFF.

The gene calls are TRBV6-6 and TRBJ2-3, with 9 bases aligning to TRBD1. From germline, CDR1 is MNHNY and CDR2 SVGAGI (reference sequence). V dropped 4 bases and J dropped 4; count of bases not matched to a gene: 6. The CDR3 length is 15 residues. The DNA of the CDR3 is TGTGCCAGCAGTTCCGGACAGGGGCTTTCAGATACGCAGTATTTT. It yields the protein CASSSGQGLSDTQYF.

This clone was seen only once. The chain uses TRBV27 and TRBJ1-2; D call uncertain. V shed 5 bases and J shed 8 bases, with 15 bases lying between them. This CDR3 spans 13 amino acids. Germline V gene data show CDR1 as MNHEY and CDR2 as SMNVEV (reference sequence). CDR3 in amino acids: CASSLSQAQGYTF. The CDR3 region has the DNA TGTGCCAGCAGTCTCTCGCAGGCCCAGGGCTACACCTTC.

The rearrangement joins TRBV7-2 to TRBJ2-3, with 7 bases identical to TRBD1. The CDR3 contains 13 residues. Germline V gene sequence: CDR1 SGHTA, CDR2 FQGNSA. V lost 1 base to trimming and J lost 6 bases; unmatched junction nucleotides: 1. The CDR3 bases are TGTGCCAGCAGCTTAGTGGGACAGGATACGCAGTATTTT. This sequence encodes CASSLVGQDTQYF. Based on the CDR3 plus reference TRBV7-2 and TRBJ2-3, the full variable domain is GAGVSQSPSNKVTEKGKDVELRCDPISGHTALYWYRQSLGQGLEFLIYFQGNSAPDKSGLPSDRFSAERTGGSVSTLTIQRTQQEDSAVYLCASSLVGQDTQYFGPGTRLTVL.

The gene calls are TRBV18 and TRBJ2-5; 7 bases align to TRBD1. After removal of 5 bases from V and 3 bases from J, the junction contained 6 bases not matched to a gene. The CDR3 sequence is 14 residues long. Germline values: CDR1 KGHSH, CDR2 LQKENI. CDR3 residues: CASSSSGTEETQYF. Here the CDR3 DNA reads TGTGCCAGCTCATCCTCCGGGACAGAAGAGACCCAGTACTTC.

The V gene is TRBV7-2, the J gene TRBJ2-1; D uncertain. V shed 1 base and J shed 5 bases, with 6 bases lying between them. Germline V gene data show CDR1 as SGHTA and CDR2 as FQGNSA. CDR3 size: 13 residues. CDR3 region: CASSLVSDNEQFF. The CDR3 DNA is TGTGCCAGCAGCTTAGTGAGCGACAATGAGCAGTTCTTC.

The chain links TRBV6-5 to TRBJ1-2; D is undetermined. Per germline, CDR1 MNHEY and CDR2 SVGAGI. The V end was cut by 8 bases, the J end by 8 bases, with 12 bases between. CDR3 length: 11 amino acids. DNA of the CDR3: TGTGCCAGCCTAACCCGGAGGGGCTACACCTTC. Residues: CASLTRRGYTF.

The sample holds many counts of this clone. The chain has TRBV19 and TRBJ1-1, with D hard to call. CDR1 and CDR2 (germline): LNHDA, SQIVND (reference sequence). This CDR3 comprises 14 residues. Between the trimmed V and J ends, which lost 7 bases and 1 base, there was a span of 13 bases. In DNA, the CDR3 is TGTGCCAGTAAGGTACCGGGGTGGAACACTGAAGCTTTCTTT. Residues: CASKVPGWNTEAFF.

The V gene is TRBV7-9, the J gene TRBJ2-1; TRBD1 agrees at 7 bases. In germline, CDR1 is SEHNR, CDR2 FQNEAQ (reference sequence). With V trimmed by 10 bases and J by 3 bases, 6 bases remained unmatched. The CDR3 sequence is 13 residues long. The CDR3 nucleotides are TGTGCCACCCGGGACAGAGACTACAATGAGCAGTTCTTC. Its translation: CATRDRDYNEQFF.

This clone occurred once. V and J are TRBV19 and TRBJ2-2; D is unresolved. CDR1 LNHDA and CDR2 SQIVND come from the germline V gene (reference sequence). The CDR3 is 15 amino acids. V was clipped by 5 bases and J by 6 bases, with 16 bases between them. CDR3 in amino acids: CASSELSESSGELFF. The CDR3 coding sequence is TGTGCCAGTAGTGAGTTATCCGAGTCATCCGGGGAGCTGTTTTTT.

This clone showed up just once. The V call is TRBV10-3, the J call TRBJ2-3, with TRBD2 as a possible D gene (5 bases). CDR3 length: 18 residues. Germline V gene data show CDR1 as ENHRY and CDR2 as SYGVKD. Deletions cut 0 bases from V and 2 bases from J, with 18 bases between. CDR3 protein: CAISESAAGGWLTDTQYF. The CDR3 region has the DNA TGTGCCATCAGTGAGTCGGCCGCAGGCGGGTGGCTCACAGATACGCAGTATTTT.

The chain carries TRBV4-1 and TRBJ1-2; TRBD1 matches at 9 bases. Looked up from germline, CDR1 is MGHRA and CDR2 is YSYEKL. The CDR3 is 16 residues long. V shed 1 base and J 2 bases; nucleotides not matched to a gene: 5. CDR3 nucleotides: TGCGCCAGCAGCCAAGGCGGGACAGGGAACAACTATGGCTACACCTTC. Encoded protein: CASSQGGTGNNYGYTF.

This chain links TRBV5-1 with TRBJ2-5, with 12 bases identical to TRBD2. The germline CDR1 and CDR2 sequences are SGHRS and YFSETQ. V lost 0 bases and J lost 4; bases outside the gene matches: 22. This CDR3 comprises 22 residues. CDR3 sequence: CASSLVGPRELAGGQTGETQYF. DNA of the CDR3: TGCGCCAGCAGCTTGGTGGGCCCCAGGGAACTAGCGGGAGGCCAAACTGGAGAGACCCAGTACTTC.

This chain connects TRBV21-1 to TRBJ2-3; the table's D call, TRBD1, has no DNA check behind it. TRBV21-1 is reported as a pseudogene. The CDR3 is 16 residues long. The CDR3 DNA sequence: TGTGCCAGCAGCAGACCTCGGACAGGGCGGACAGATACGCAGTATTTT. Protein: CASSRPRTGRTDTQYF.